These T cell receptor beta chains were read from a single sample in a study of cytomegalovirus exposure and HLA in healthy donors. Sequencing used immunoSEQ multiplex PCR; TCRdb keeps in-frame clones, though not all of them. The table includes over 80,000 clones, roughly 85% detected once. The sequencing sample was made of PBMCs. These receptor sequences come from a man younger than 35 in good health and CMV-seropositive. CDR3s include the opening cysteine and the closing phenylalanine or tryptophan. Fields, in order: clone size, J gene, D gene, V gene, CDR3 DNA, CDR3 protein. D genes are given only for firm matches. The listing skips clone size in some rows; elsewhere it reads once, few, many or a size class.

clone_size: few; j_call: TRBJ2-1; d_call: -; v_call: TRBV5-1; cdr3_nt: TGCGCCAGCAGCTGGAGGACTGGGAACAATGAGCAGTTCTTC; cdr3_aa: CASSWRTGNNEQFF
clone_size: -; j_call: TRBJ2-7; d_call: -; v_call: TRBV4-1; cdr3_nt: TGCGCCAGCAGCCAAGATGTTTCAGGGGGGACCTACGAGCAGTACTTC; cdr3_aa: CASSQDVSGGTYEQYF
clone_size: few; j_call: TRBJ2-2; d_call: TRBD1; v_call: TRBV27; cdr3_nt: TGTGCCAGCAGTTCCAGGGGGACCGGGGAGCTGTTTTTT; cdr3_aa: CASSSRGTGELFF
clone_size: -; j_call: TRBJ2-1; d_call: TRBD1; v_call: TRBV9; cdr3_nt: TGTGCCAGCAGCATAACGACAGGGATGGTGAGTCTGAATGAGCAGTTCTTC; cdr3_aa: CASSITTGMVSLNEQFF
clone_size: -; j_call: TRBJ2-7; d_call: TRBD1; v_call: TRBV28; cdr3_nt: TGTGCCAGCAGTAGCACAAGAGTCCGGGACAGGATGGACTACGAGCAGTACTTC; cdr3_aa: CASSSTRVRDRMDYEQYF
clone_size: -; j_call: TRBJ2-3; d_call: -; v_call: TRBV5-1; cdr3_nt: TGCGCCAGCAGCCTGAGGGTTCTCCGCCCCACAGATACGCAGTATTTT; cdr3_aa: CASSLRVLRPTDTQYF
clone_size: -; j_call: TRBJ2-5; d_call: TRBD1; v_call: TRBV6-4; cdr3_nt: TGTGCCAGCAGTGGGGTGGGGGACAGGGGAGAGACCCAGTACTTC; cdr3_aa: CASSGVGDRGETQYF
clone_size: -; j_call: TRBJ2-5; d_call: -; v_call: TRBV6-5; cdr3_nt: TGTGCCAGCAGATTCGCGGGTAAAGAGACCCAGTACTTC; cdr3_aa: CASRFAGKETQYF
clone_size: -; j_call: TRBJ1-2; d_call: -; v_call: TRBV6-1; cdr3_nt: TGTGCCAGCAGTGAAATCTGGTCAAAGGGAGGGGTGGGCTATGGCTACACCTTC; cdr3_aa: CASSEIWSKGGVGYGYTF
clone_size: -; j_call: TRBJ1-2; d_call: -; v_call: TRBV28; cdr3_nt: TGTGCCAGCAGGCCGCCAGGTGGTGTCGCGGGCTACACCTTC; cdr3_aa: CASRPPGGVAGYTF
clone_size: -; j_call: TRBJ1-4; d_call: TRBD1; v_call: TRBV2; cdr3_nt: TGTGCCAGCAGTAAGGACAGGGGGAATGAAAAACTGTTTTTT; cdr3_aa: CASSKDRGNEKLFF
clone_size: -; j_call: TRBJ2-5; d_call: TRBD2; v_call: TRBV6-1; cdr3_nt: TGTGCCAGCACCGGGACTAGCGGGAGTCCAGAGACCCAGTACTTC; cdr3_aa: CASTGTSGSPETQYF
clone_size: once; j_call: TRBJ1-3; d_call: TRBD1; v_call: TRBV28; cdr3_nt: TGTGCCAGCAGTGGGACAGGCTCTGGAAACACCATATATTTT; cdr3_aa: CASSGTGSGNTIYF
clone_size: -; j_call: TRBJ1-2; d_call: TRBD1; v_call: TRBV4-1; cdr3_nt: TGCGCCAGCAGCCCGTGGACAGGGGACTATGGCTACACCTTC; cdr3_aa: CASSPWTGDYGYTF
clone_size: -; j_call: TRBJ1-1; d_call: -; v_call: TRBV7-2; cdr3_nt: TGTGCCAGCAGCTTAGTTCGGGGGGTTGAAGCTTTCTTT; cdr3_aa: CASSLVRGVEAFF
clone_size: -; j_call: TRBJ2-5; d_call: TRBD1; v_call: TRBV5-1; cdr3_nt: TGCGCCAGCAGCATGGACAGGGGTGCGCAAGAGACCCAGTACTTC; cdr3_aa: CASSMDRGAQETQYF
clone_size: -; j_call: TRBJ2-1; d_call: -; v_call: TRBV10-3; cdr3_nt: TGTGCCATCAGAAGGAGGGAAGGGGACAATGAGCAGTTCTTC; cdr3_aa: CAIRRREGDNEQFF
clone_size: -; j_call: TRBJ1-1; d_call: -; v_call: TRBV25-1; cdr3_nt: TGTGCCAGCAGTGAAGGGGCAGGGGTATTCACTGAAGCTTTCTTT; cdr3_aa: CASSEGAGVFTEAFF
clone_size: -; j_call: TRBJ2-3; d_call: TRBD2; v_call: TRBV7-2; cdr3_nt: TGTGCCAGCAGCTTGACTAGCGGATCCACAGATACGCAGTATTTT; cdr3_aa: CASSLTSGSTDTQYF
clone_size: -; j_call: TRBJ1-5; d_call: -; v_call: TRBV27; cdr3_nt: TGTGCCAGCAGTTTATCCGGACAGCTCAATCAGCCCCAGCATTTT; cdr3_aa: CASSLSGQLNQPQHF
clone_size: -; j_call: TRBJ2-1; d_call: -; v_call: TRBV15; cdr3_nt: TGTGCCACCAGCAGAGATTTAGGGGGGGGATACAATGAGCAGTTCTTC; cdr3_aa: CATSRDLGGGYNEQFF
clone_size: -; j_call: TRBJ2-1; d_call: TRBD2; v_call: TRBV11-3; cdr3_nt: TGTGCCAGCAGCTTCCCGACTAGCGGGAGGATCTATGAGCAGTTCTTC; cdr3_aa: CASSFPTSGRIYEQFF
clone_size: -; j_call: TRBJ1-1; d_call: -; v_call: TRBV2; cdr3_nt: TGTGCCAGCCCACAGGAGTTGAACACTGAAGCTTTCTTT; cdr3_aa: CASPQELNTEAFF
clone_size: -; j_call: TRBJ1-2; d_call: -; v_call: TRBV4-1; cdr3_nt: TGCGCCAGCAGCCAAGTGGGACAAAACTATGGCTACACCTTC; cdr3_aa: CASSQVGQNYGYTF
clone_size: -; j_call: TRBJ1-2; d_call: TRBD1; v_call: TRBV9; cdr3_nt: TGTGCCAGCAGCAAAGGACAGGCCGTTAACTATGGCTACACCTTC; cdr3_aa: CASSKGQAVNYGYTF
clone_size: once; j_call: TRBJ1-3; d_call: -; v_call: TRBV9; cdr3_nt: TGTGCCAGCAGCGAGCAGGGAAGGGAAAACACCATATATTTT; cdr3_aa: CASSEQGRENTIYF
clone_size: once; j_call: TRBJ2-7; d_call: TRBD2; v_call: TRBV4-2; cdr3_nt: TGTGCCAGCAGCCAGGGGGGAGGGGAAACCGAGCAGTACTTC; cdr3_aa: CASSQGGGETEQYF
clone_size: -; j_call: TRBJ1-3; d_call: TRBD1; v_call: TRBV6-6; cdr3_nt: TGTGCCAGCAGTTACACGACAGGGGGGAGAAACACCATATATTTT; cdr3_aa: CASSYTTGGRNTIYF
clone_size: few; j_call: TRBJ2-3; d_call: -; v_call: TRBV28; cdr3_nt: TGTGCCAGCAGGGCTACAGATACGCAGTATTTT; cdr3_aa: CASRATDTQYF
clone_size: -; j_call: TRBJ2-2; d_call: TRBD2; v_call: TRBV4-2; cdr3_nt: TGTGCCAGCAGCCAAGCGGGAGGGCAGGACACCGGGGAGCTGTTTTTT; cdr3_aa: CASSQAGGQDTGELFF
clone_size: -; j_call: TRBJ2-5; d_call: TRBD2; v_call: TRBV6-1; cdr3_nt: TGTGCCAGCAGTGTAGGAACTAGCGGGTGGGTGGGGCAAGAGACCCAGTACTTC; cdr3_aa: CASSVGTSGWVGQETQYF
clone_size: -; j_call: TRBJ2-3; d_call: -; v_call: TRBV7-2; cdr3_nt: TGTGCCAGCAGCTTGGCTAGCGCCACAGATACGCAGTATTTT; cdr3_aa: CASSLASATDTQYF
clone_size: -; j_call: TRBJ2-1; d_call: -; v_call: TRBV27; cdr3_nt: TGTGCCAGCAGTTTGTCGGGACTCTCCTACAATGAGCAGTTCTTC; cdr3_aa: CASSLSGLSYNEQFF
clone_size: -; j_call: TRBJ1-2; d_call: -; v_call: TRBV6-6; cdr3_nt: TGTGCCAGCAGTTACTCGACTGAGAGAGCGGGCTACACCTTC; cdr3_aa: CASSYSTERAGYTF
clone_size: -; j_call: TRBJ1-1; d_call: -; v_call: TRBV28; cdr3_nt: TGTGCCAGCAAAACAGGGATGAACACTGAAGCTTTCTTT; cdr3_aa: CASKTGMNTEAFF
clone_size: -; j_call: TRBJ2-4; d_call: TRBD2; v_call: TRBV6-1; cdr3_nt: TGTGCCAGCAGTGCAGGACTAGCAACTCAAGCCAAAAACATTCAGTACTTC; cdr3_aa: CASSAGLATQAKNIQYF
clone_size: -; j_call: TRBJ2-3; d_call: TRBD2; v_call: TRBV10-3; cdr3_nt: TGTGCCATCAGTCAGAGGGGTAGCGGGACTACTAGCACAGATACGCAGTATTTT; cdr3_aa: CAISQRGSGTTSTDTQYF
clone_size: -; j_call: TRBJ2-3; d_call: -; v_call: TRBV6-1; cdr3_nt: TGTGCCAGCAGTGTTGGGCAGGGCCCAGATACGCAGTATTTT; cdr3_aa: CASSVGQGPDTQYF
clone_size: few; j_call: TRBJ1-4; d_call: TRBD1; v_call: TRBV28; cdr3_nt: TGTGCCAGCAAGTGGACAGGGCGCGAAAAACTGTTTTTT; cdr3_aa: CASKWTGREKLFF
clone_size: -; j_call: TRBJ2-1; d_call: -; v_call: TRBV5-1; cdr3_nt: TGCGCCAGCAGCTCGGGCTACAATGAGCAGTTCTTC; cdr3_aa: CASSSGYNEQFF
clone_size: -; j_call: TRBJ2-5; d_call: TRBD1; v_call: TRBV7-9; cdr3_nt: TGTGCCAGCAGCACCAACGCCCACGGCAGGGGGGAGACCCAGTACTTC; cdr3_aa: CASSTNAHGRGETQYF
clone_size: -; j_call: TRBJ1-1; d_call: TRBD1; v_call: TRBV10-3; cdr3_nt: TGTGCCATCAGTGGGGACAGGTCCATGAACACTGAAGCTTTCTTT; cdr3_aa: CAISGDRSMNTEAFF
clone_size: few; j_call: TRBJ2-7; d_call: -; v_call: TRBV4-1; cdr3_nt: TGCGCCAGCAGCCAAGTACAAAGGGGATCGGGCTCCTACGAGCAGTACTTC; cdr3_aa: CASSQVQRGSGSYEQYF
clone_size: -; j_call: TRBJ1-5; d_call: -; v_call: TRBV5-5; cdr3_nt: TGTGCCAGCAGCTCCCTCTATAGCAATCAGCCCCAGCATTTT; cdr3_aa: CASSSLYSNQPQHF
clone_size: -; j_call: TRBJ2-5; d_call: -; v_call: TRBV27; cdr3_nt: TGTGCCAGCAGTTTATCCGCGTTCCAGGGACAAGAGACCCAGTACTTC; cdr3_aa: CASSLSAFQGQETQYF
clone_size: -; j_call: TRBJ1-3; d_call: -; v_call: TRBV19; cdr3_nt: TGTGCCAGTAGTATAGATCGAGGTCGTCGAAACACCATATATTTT; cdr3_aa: CASSIDRGRRNTIYF
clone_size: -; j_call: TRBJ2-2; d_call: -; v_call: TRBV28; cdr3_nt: TGTGCCAGCAGTTTATACAGGGATGGGAACGGGGAGCTGTTTTTT; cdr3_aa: CASSLYRDGNGELFF
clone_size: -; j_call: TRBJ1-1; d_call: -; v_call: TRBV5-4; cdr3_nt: TGTGCCAGCTCCCTTGGGGCACAGGCGCAAGCTTTCTTT; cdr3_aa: CASSLGAQAQAFF
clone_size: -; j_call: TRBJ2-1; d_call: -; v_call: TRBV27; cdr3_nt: TGTGCCAGCAGTCTCCTCAATGAGCAGTTCTTC; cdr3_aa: CASSLLNEQFF
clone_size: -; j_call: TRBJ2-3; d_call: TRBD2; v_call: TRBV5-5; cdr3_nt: TGTGCCAGCAGCCCCGGGGGGGGATGGACAGATACGCAGTATTTT; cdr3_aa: CASSPGGGWTDTQYF
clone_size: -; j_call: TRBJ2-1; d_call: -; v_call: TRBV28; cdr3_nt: TGTGCCAGCAGTCCCCCGGGGGAATGGGATGAGCAGTTCTTC; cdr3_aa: CASSPPGEWDEQFF
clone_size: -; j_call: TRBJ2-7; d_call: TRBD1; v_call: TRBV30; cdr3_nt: TGTGCCTGGAATTCCGGGACAGGGAACTACGAGCAGTACTTC; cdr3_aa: CAWNSGTGNYEQYF
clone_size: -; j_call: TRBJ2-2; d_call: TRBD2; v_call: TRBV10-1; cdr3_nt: TGCGCCACCTCGGGGGGGACGAACACCGGGGAGCTGTTTTTT; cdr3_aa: CATSGGTNTGELFF
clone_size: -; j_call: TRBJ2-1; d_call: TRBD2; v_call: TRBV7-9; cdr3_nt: TGTGCCAGCAGCTTAGTAGAGGATAGCGGGAGCGAGGGGAATGAGCAGTTCTTC; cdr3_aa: CASSLVEDSGSEGNEQFF
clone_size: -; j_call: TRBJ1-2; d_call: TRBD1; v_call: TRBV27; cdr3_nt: TGTGCCAGCAGTTTATCCCGGACAGGGGGAAGTGGCTACACCTTC; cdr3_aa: CASSLSRTGGSGYTF
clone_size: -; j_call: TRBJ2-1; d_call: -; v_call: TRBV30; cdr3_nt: TGTGCCTGGAGTGTATCCCCATACAATGAGCAGTTCTTC; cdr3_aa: CAWSVSPYNEQFF
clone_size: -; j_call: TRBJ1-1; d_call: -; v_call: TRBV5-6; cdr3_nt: TGTGCCAGCACCCCCCGGGGGGACCCCACTGAAGCTTTCTTT; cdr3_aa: CASTPRGDPTEAFF
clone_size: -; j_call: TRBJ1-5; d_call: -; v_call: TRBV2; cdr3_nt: TGTGCCAGCGAGGACAGAATACTACCCCGCAATCAGCCCCAGCATTTT; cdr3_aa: CASEDRILPRNQPQHF
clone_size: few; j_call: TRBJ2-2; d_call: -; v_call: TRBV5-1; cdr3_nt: TGCGCCAGCAGGGTTAGCGGGGAGCTGTTTTTT; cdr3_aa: CASRVSGELFF